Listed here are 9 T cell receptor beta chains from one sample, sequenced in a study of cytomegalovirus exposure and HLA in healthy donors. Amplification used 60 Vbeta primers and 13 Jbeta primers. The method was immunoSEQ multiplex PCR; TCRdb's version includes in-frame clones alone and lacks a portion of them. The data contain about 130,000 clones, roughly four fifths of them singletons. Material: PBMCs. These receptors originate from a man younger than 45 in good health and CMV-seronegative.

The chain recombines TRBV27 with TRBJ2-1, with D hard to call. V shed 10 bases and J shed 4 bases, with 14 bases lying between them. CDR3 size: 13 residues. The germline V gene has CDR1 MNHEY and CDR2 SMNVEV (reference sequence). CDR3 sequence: CATRSDPYNEQFF. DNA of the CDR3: TGTGCCACCCGGAGCGACCCGTACAATGAGCAGTTCTTC.

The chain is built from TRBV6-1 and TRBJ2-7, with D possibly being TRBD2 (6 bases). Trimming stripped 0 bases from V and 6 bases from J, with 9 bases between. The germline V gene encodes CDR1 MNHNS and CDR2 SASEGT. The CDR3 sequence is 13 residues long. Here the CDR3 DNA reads TGTGCCAGCAGTGAAGCGGGGGGAATCGAGCAGTACTTC. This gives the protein CASSEAGGIEQYF.

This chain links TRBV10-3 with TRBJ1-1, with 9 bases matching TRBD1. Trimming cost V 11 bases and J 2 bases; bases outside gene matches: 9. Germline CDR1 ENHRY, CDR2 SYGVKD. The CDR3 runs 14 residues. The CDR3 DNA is TGTGCCGCCCGGGACAGGGTTACAAACACTGAAGCTTTCTTT. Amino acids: CAARDRVTNTEAFF.

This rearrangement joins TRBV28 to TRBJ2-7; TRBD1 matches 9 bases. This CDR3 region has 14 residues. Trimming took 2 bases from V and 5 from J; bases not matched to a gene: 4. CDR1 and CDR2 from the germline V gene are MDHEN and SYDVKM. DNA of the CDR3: TGTGCCAGCAGTTTAACAGGGGGCTTCAACGAGCAGTACTTC. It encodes CASSLTGGFNEQYF.

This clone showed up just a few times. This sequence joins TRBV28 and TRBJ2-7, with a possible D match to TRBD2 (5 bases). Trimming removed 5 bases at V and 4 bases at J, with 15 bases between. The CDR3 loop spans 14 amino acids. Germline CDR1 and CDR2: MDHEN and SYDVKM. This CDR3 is CASSPGLGSYEQYF. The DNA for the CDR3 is TGTGCCAGCAGTCCCGGACTGGGGTCTTACGAGCAGTACTTC.

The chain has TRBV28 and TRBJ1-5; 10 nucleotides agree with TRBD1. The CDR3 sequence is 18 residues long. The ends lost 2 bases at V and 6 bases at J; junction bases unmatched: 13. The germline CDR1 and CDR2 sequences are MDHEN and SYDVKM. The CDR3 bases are TGTGCCAGCAGTTTAGCTCCTCCGGACAGGGGGTTTACTCAGCCCCAGCATTTT. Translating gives CASSLAPPDRGFTQPQHF.

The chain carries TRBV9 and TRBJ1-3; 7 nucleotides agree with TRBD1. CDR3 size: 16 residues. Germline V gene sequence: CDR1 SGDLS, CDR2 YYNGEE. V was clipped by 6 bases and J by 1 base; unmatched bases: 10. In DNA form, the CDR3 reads TGTGCCAGCAACAGCAACCCGACAGGGTCTGGAAACACCATATATTTT. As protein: CASNSNPTGSGNTIYF.

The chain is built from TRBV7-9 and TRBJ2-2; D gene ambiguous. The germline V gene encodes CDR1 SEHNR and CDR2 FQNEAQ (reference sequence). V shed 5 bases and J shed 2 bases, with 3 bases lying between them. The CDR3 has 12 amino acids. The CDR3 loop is CASSPNTGELFF. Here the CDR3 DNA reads TGTGCCAGCAGCCCTAACACCGGGGAGCTGTTTTTT. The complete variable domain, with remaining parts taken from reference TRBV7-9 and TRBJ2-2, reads DTGVSQNPRHKITKRGQNVTFRCDPISEHNRLYWYRQTLGQGPEFLTYFQNEAQLEKSRLLSDRFSAERPKGSFSTLEIQRTEQGDSAMYLCASSPNTGELFFGEGSRLTVL.

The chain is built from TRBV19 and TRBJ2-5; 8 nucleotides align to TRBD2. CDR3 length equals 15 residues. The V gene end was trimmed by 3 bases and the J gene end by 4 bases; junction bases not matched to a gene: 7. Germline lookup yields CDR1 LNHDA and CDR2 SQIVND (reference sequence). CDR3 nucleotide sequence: TGTGCCAGTAGTATGAGGGGCGGGGGGACAGAGACCCAGTACTTC. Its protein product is CASSMRGGGTETQYF.